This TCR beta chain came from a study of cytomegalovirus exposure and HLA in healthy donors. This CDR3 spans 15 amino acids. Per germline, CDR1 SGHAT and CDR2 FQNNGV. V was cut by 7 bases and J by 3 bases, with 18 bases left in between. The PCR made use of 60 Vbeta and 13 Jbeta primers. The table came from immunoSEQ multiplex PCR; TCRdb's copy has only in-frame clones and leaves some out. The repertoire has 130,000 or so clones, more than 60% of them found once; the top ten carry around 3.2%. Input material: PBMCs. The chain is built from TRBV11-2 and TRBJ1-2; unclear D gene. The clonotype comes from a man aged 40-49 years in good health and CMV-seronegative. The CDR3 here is CASTPSGDHYYGYTF. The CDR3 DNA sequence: TGTGCCAGCACCCCGTCGGGAGATCATTACTATGGCTACACCTTC.